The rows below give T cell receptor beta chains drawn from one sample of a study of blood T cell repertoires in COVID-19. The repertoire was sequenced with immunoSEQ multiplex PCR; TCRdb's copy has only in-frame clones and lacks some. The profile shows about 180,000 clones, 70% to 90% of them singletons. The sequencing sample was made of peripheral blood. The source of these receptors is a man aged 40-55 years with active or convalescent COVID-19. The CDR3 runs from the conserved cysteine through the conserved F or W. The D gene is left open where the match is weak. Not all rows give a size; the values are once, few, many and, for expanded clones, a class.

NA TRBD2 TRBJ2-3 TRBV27 CASSFRSSGGVYTDTQYF TGTGCCAGCAGTTTCAGGTCTTCCGGGGGGGTTTACACAGATACGCAGTATTTT
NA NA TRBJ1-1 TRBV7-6 CASSSGTEAFF TGTGCCAGCAGCTCGGGGACTGAAGCTTTCTTT
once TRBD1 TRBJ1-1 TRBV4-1 CASSQPGQRMNTEAFF TGCGCCAGCAGCCAACCGGGACAGCGAATGAACACTGAAGCTTTCTTT
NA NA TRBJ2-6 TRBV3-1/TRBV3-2 CASTLSGANVLTF TGTGCCAGCACCCTCTCTGGGGCCAACGTCCTGACTTTC
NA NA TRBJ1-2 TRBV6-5 CASSYSYQKLNYGYTF TGTGCCAGCAGTTACTCGTACCAAAAACTAAACTATGGCTACACCTTC
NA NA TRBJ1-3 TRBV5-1 CASSPGVPGDTIYF TGCGCCAGCAGTCCAGGGGTCCCCGGGGACACCATATATTTT
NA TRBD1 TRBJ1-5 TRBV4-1 CASSQDPTGRDQPQHF TGCGCCAGCAGCCAAGATCCGACAGGGCGAGATCAGCCCCAGCATTTT
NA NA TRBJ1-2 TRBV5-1 CASSWRADPYYGYTF TGCGCCAGCAGCTGGAGGGCAGACCCTTACTATGGCTACACCTTC
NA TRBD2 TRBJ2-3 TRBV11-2 CASSLGPSGGAFADTQYF TGTGCCAGCAGCTTAGGGCCGAGCGGGGGGGCTTTCGCAGATACGCAGTATTTT
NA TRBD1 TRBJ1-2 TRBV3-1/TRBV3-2 CASSPLQGAGSGYTF TGTGCCAGCAGCCCCTTACAGGGGGCAGGTTCTGGCTACACCTTC
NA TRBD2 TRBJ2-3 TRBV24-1 CATSDFRLAERDTQYF TGTGCCACCAGTGATTTCCGACTAGCGGAGAGAGATACGCAGTATTTT
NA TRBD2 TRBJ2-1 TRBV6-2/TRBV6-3 CASSTGGYYNEQFF TGTGCCAGCAGTACCGGGGGGTACTACAATGAGCAGTTCTTC
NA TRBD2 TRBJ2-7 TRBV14 CASSQALAGLVYEQYF TGTGCCAGCAGCCAGGCCCTAGCGGGGTTAGTATACGAGCAGTACTTC
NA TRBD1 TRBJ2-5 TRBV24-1 CATSDARTGPVETQYF TGTGCCACCAGTGATGCTCGGACAGGTCCAGTGGAGACCCAGTACTTC
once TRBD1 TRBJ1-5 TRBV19 CASSGSGGGNQPQHF TGTGCCAGTAGTGGATCAGGGGGCGGCAATCAGCCCCAGCATTTT
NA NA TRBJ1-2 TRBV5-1 CASSFESSGYGYTF TGCGCCAGCAGCTTCGAGTCCTCGGGATATGGCTACACCTTC
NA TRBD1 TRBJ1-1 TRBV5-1 CASSGDRVLRDTEAFF TGCGCCAGCAGTGGGGACAGGGTCCTGCGTGACACTGAAGCTTTCTTT
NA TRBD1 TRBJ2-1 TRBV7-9 CASSSQGTGLAEQFF TGTGCCAGCAGCTCACAAGGGACAGGGTTGGCTGAGCAGTTCTTC
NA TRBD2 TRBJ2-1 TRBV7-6 CASSPLTSGGPYNEQFF TGTGCCAGCAGCCCCCTGACTAGCGGGGGCCCGTACAATGAGCAGTTCTTC
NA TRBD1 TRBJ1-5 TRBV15 CATSRPTGGNQPQHF TGTGCCACCAGCAGACCGACAGGGGGCAATCAGCCCCAGCATTTT
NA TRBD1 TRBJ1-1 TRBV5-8 CASRVIGGLNTEAFF TGTGCCAGCAGGGTGATAGGGGGCTTGAACACTGAAGCTTTCTTT
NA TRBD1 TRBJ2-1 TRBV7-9 CASSLFLRGLHEQFF TGTGCCAGCAGCTTATTTCTTAGGGGGCTCCATGAGCAGTTCTTC
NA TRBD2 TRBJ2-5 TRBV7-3 CASSPTSGGDQYF TGTGCCAGCAGCCCGACTAGCGGGGGCGACCAGTACTTC
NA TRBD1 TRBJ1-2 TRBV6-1 CASSEQRGLGYGYTF TGTGCCAGCAGTGAACAGAGGGGGCTTGGCTATGGCTACACCTTC
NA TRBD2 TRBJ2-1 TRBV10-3 CAISESPSGGPNEQFF TGTGCCATCAGTGAGTCACCTAGCGGGGGTCCTAATGAGCAGTTCTTC
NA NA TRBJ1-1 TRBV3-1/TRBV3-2 CASRLGEGEAFF TGTGCCAGCAGACTTGGGGAGGGAGAAGCTTTCTTT